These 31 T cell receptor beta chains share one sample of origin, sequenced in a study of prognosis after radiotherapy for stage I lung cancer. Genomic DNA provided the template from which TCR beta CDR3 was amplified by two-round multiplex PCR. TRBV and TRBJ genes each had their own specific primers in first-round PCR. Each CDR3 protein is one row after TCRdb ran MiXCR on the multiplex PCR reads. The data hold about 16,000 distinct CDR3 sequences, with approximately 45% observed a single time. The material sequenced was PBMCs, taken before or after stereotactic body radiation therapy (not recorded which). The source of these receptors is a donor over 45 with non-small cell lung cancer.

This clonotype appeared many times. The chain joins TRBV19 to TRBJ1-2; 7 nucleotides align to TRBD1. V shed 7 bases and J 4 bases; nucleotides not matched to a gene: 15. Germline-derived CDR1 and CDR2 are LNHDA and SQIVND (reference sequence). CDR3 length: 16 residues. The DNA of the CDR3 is TGTGCCAGTACCCCATTATCCGGACAGGCGCCCTATGGCTACACCTTC. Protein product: CASTPLSGQAPYGYTF.

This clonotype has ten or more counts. CDR3 loop: CSARDLGIGGGYEQYF. The CDR3 DNA sequence: TGCAGTGCTAGAGATCTAGGAATAGGGGGCGGCTACGAGCAGTACTTC. V usage is TRBV20-1 and J usage is TRBJ2-7, with TRBD1 matching 7 bases. Germline V CDR1 and CDR2: DFQATT, SNEGSKA (reference sequence). The CDR3 sequence is 16 residues long. Germline trimming cut 0 bases from V and 3 bases from J; bases unmatched to any gene: 11.

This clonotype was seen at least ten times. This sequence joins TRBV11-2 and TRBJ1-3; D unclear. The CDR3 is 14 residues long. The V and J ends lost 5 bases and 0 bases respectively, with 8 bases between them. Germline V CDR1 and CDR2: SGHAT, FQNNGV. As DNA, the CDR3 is TGTGCCAGCAGCCCTGGGTCCTCTGGAAACACCATATATTTT. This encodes CASSPGSSGNTIYF. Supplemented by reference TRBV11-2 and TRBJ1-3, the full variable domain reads EAGVAQSPRYKIIEKRQSVAFWCNPISGHATLYWYQQILGQGPKLLIQFQNNGVVDDSQLPKDRFSAERLKGVDSTLKIQPAKLEDSAVYLCASSPGSSGNTIYFGEGSWLTVV.

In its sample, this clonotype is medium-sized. CDR3 nucleotides: TGTGCCAGCAGGGGAGGCGGGAGGGAAAATGAGCAGTTCTTC. This codes for CASRGGGRENEQFF. The V and J genes are TRBV6-1 and TRBJ2-1, with TRBD2 matching 9 bases. CDR1 is MNHNS, CDR2 SASEGT, per germline. The CDR3 totals 14 residues. V lost 6 bases and J lost 7; bases outside the gene matches: 7.

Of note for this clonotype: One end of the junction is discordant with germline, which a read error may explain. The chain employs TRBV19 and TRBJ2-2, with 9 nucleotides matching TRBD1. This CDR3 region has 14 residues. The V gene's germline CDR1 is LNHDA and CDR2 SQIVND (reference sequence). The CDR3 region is CASMGTGNTGEPFF. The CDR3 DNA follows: TGTGCCAGTATGGGGACAGGGAACACCGGGGAGCCGTTTTTT.

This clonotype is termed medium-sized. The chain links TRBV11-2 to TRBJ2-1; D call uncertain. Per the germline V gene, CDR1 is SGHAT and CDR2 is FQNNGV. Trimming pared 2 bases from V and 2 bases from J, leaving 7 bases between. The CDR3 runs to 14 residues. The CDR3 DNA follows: TGTGCCAGCAGCTTAATGGGGACCTACAATGAGCAGTTCTTC. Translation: CASSLMGTYNEQFF.

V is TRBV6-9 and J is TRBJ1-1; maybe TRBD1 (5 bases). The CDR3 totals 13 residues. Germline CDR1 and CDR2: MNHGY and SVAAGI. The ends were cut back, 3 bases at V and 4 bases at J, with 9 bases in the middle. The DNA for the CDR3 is TGTGCCAGCAGTTACATCGGGGCCACTGAAGCTTTCTTT. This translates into CASSYIGATEAFF.

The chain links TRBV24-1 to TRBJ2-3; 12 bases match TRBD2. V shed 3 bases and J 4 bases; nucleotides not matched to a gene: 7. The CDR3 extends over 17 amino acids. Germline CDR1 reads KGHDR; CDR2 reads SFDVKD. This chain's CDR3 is CATSDRPGTSGSDTQYF. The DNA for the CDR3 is TGTGCCACCAGTGATCGACCTGGGACTAGCGGGTCAGATACGCAGTATTTT.

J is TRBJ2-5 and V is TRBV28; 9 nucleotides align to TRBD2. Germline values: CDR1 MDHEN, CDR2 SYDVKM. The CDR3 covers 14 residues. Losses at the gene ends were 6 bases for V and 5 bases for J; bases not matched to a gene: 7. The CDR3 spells CASSDSGRLETQYF. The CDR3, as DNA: TGTGCCAGCAGCGATAGCGGGAGACTGGAGACCCAGTACTTC.

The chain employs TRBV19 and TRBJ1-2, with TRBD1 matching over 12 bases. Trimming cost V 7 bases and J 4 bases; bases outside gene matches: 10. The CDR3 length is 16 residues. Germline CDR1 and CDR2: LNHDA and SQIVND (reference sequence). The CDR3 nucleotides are TGTGCCAGTAATCACCGGGACAGGGGGCTTGTCTATGGCTACACCTTC. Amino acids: CASNHRDRGLVYGYTF.

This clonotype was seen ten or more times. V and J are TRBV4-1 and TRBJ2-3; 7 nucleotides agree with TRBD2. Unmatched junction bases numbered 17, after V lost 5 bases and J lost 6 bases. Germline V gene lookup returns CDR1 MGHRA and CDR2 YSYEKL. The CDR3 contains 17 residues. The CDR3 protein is CASSTSILAAPGDTQYF. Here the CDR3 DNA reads TGCGCCAGCAGCACTTCAATTCTAGCGGCCCCGGGGGATACGCAGTATTTT.

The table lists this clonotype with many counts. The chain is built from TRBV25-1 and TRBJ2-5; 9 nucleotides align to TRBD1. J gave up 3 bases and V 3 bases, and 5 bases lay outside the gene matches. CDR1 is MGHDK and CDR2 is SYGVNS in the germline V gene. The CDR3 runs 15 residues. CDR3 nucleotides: TGTGCCAGCAGTGACCCGGGACAGGGAAAAGAGACCCAGTACTTC. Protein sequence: CASSDPGQGKETQYF. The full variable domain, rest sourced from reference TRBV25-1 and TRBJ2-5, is EADIYQTPRYLVIGTGKKITLECSQTMGHDKMYWYQQDPGMELHLIHYSYGVNSTEKGDLSSESTVSRIRTEHFPLTLESARPSHTSQYLCASSDPGQGKETQYFGPGTRLLVL.

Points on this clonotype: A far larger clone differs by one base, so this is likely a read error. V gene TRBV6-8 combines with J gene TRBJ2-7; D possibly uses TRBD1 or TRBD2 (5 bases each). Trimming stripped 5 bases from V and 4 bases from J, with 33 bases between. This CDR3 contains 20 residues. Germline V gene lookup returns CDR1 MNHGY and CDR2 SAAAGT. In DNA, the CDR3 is TGTGCCAGCAGTCGGATGTACGAGGTTTGGAAGCTCGGGGACGTGTACGAGCAGTACTTC. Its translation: CASSRMYEVWKLGDVYEQYF.

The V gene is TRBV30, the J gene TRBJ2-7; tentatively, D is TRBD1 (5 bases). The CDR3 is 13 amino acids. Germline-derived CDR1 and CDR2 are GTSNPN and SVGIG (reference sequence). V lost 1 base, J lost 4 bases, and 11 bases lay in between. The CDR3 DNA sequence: TGTGCCTGGAGTGGGGGTAGGGGTTACGAGCAGTACTTC. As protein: CAWSGGRGYEQYF.

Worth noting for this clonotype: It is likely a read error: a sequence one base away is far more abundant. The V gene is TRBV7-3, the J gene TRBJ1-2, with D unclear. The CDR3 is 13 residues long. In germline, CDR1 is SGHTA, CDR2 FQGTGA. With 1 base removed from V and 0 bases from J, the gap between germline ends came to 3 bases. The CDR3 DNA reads TGTGCCAGCAGCTTAAGCCCTAACTATGGCTACACCTTC. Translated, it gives CASSLSPNYGYTF.

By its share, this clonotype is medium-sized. In DNA form, the CDR3 reads TGTGCCAGCAGCGGGACAGGGGGCTTGAGCAATCAGCCCCAGCATTTT. As protein: CASSGTGGLSNQPQHF. This rearrangement joins TRBV28 to TRBJ1-5; 12 bases fit TRBD1. V was clipped by 6 bases and J by 1 base; unmatched bases: 4. Germline V CDR1 and CDR2: MDHEN, SYDVKM. The CDR3 covers 16 residues. The whole variable domain, filled in from reference TRBV28 and TRBJ1-5, reads DVKVTQSSRYLVKRTGEKVFLECVQDMDHENMFWYRQDPGLGLRLIYFSYDVKMKEKGDIPEGYSVSREKKERFSLILESASTNQTSMYLCASSGTGGLSNQPQHFGDGTRLSIL.

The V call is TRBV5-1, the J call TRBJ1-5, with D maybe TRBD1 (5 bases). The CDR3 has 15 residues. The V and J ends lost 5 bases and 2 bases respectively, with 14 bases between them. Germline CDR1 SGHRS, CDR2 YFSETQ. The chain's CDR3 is CASSLAGLGNQPQHF. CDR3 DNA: TGCGCCAGCAGTTTAGCAGGGTTGGGCAATCAGCCCCAGCATTTT.

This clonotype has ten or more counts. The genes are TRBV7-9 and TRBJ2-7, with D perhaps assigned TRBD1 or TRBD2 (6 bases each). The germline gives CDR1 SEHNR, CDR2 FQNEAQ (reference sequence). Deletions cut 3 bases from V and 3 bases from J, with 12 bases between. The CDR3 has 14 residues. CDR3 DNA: TGTGCCAGCAGCTTGGGGGGACACCACTACGAGCAGTACTTC. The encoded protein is CASSLGGHHYEQYF.

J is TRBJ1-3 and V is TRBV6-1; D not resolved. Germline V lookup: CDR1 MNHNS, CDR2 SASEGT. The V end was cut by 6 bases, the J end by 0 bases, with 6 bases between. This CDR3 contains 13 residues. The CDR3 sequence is CASSQSSGNTIYF. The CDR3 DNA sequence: TGTGCCAGCAGCCAGAGCTCTGGAAACACCATATATTTT.

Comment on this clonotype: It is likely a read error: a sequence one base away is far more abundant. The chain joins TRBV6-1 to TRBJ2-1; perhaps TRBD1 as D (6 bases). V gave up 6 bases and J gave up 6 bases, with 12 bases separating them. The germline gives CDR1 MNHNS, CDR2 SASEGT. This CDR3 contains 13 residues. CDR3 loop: CASSLVQGNEQFF. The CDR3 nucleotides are TGTGCCAGCAGCTTAGTACAGGGCAATGAGCAGTTCTTC.

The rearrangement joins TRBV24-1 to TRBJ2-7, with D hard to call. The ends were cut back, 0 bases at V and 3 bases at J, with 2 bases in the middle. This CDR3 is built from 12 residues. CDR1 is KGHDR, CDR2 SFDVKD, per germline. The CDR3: CATSDLVYEQYF. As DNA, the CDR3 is TGTGCCACCAGTGATTTGGTCTACGAGCAGTACTTC.

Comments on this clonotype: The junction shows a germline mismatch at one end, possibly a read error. The chain's CDR3 is CAISIRSTDTQYF. DNA for the CDR3: TGTGCCATTAGTATAAGAAGTACAGATACGCAGTATTTT. The V call is TRBV19, the J call TRBJ2-3; D unclear. There are 13 residues in the CDR3. The germline gives CDR1 LNHDA, CDR2 SQIVND (reference sequence).

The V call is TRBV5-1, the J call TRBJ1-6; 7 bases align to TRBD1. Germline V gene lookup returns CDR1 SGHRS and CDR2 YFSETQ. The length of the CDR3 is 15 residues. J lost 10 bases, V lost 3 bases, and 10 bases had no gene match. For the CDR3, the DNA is TGCGCCAGCAGCTCCTCACAGGGGCGTCGCTCACCCCTCCACTTT. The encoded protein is CASSSSQGRRSPLHF. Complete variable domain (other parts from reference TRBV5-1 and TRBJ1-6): KAGVTQTPRYLIKTRGQQVTLSCSPISGHRSVSWYQQTPGQGLQFLFEYFSETQRNKGNFPGRFSGRQFSNSRSEMNVSTLELGDSALYLCASSSSQGRRSPLHFGNGTRLTVT.

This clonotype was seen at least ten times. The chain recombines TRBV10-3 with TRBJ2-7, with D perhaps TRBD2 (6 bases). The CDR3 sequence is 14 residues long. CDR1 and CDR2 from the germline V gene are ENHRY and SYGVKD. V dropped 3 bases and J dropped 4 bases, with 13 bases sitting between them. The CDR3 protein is CAISDFRLGYEQYF. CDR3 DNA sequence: TGTGCCATCAGTGACTTCCGACTAGGATACGAGCAGTACTTC.

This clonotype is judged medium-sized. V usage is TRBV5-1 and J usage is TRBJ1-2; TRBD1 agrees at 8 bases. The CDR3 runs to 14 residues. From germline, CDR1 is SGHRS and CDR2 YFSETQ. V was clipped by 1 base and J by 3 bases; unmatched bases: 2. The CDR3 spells CASSLSGQDYGYTF. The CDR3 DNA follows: TGCGCCAGCAGCTTGTCGGGACAGGACTATGGCTACACCTTC.

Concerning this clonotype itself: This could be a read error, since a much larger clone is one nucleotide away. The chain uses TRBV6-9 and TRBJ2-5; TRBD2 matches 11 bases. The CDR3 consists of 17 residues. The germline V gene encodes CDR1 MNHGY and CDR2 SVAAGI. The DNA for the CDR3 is TGTGCCAGCAGTTACGTTCTAGCGGGAGGAGGGAGCAAGACCCATTACTTC. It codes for CASSYVLAGGGSKTHYF.

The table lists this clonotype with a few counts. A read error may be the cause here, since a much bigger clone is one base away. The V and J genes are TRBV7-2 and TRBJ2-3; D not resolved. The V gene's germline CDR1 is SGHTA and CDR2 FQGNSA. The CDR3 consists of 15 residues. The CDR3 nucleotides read TGTGCCAGCAACAACGGCGCGCTTTTTGCAGATACGCGGTATTTT. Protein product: CASNNGALFADTRYF.

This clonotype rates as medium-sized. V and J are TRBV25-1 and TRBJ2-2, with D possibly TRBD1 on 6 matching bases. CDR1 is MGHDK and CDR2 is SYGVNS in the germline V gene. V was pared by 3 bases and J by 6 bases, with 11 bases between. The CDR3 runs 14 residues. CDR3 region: CASSDRQGSGELFF. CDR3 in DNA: TGTGCCAGCAGTGATCGCCAGGGGTCCGGGGAGCTGTTTTTT. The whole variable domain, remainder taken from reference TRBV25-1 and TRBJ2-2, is EADIYQTPRYLVIGTGKKITLECSQTMGHDKMYWYQQDPGMELHLIHYSYGVNSTEKGDLSSESTVSRIRTEHFPLTLESARPSHTSQYLCASSDRQGSGELFFGEGSRLTVL.

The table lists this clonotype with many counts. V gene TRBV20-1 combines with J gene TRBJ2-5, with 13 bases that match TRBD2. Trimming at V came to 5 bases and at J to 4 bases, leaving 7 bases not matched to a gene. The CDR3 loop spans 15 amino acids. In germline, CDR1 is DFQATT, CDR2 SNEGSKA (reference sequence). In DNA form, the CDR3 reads TGCAGTGCTCCTACTAGCGGGGGGGCGAGAGAGACCCAGTACTTC. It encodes CSAPTSGGARETQYF.

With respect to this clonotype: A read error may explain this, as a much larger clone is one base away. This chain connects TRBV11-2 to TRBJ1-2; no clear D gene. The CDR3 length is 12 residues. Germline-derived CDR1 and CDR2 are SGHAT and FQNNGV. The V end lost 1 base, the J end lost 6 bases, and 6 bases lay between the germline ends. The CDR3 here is CASSLAPNGYTF. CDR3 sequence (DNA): TGTGCCAGCAGCTTAGCTCCGAATGGCTACACCTTC.

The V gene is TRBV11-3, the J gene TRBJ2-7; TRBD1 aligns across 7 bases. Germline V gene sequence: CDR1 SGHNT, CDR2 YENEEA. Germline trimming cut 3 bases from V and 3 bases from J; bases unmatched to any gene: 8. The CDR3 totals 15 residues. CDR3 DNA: TGTGCCAGCAGCTTGGGACGCAGGGGGAACTACGAGCAGTACTTC. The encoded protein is CASSLGRRGNYEQYF.